Sequencing of this T cell receptor beta chain was carried out in a study of vaccination and CD4 T cells after COVID-19. With respect to this clonotype: Its antigen is as yet unknown.

Cultured CD4+ T-cell DNA underwent Oncomine TCR Beta short-read sequencing. TCRdb reprocessed the PCR reads via MiXCR and lists one record per CDR3 protein. This sample has 16,000 or so distinct CDR3 sequences; around 52% occur once, and the top ten carry more than 3%. Per germline, CDR1 WSHSY and CDR2 SAAADI. J was trimmed by 1 base and V by 0 bases; bases with no gene match: 9. The CDR3 consists of 17 residues. Treatment defined: roughly ten-day PBMC culture with coronavirus spike peptide pools or control peptides (ViraFEST assay). Alongside roughly 10 IU/ml IL-2 and about 10 ug/ml peptide pools, PBMCs were cultured at about 2.2 million per well.

The sequence derives from a human donor who had recovered from COVID-19. The V gene is TRBV10-2, the J gene TRBJ2-7; TRBD2 matches at 7 bases. The source material was CD4+ T cells from blood, cultured in vitro, sampled before SARS-CoV-2 vaccination. The CDR3 protein is CASSESLGGSGSYEQYF. The CDR3 coding sequence is TGCGCCAGCAGTGAGTCGTTGGGCGGGAGTGGTTCCTACGAGCAGTACTTC.